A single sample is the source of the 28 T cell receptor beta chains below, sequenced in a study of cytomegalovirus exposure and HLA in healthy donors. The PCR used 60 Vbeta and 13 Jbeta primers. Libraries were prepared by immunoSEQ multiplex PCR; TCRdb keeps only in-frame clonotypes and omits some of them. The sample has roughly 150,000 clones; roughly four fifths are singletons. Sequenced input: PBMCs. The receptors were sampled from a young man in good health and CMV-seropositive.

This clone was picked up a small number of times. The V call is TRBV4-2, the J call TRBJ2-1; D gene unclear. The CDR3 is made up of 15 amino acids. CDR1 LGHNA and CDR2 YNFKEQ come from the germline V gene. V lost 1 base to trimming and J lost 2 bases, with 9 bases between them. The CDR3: CASSQAGNTYNEQFF. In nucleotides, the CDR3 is TGTGCCAGCAGCCAAGCGGGTAATACCTACAATGAGCAGTTCTTC.

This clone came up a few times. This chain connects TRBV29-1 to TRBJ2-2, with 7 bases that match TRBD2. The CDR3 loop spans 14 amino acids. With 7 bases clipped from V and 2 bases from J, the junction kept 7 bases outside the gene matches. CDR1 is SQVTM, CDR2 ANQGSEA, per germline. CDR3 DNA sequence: TGCAGCGCCCGACTAGCCCCCAACACCGGGGAGCTGTTTTTT. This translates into CSARLAPNTGELFF.

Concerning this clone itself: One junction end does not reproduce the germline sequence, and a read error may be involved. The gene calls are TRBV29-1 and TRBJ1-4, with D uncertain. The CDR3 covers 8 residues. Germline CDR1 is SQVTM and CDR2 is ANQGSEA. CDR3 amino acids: CSVDGGRF. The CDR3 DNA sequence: TGCAGCGTTGACGGTGGGCGTTTT.

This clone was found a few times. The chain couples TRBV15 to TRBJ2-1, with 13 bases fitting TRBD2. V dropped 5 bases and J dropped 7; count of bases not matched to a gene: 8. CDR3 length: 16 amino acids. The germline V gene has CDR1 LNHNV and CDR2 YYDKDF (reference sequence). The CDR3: CATSLSGTSGTNEQFF. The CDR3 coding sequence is TGTGCCACCAGCCTCTCCGGGACTAGCGGGACAAATGAGCAGTTCTTC.

The CDR3 region is CASSPGQGLGNSPLHF. The DNA of the CDR3 is TGTGCCAGCAGCCCCGGACAGGGTTTAGGTAATTCACCCCTCCACTTT. The chain is built from TRBV28 and TRBJ1-6, with 8 positions matching TRBD1. CDR1 MDHEN and CDR2 SYDVKM come from the germline V gene. The length of the CDR3 is 16 residues. V was clipped by 6 bases and J by 6 bases; unmatched bases: 10.

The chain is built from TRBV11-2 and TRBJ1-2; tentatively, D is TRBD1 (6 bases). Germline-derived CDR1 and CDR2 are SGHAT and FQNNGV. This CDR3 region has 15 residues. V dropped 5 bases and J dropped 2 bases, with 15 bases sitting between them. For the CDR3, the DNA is TGTGCCAGCAGCCCAAATGCAGGGGACAACTATGGCTACACCTTC. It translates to CASSPNAGDNYGYTF.

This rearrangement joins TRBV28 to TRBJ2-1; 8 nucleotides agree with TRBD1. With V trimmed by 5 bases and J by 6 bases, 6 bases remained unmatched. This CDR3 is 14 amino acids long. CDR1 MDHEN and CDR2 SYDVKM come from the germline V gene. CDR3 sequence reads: CASSPGGLSNEQFF. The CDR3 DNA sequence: TGTGCCAGCAGTCCAGGGGGCTTATCCAATGAGCAGTTCTTC.

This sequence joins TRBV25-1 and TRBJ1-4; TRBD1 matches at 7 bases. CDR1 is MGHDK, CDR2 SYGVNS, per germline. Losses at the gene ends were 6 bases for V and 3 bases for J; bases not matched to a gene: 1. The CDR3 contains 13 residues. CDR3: CASSQGANEKLFF. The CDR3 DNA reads TGTGCCAGCAGCCAGGGGGCTAATGAAAAACTGTTTTTT.

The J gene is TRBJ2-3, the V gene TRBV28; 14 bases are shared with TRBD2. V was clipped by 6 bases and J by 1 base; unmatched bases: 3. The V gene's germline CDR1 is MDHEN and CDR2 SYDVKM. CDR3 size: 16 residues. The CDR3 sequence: CASRRLAGGGTDTQYF. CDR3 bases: TGTGCCAGCAGACGACTAGCGGGGGGGGGCACAGATACGCAGTATTTT. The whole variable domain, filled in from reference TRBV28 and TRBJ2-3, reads DVKVTQSSRYLVKRTGEKVFLECVQDMDHENMFWYRQDPGLGLRLIYFSYDVKMKEKGDIPEGYSVSREKKERFSLILESASTNQTSMYLCASRRLAGGGTDTQYFGPGTRLTVL.

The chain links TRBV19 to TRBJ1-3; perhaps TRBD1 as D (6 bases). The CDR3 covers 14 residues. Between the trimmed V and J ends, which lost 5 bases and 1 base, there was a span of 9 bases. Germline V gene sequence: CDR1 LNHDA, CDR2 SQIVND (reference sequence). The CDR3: CASSRGGSGNTIYF. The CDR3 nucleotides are TGTGCCAGTAGTCGAGGGGGATCTGGAAACACCATATATTTT.

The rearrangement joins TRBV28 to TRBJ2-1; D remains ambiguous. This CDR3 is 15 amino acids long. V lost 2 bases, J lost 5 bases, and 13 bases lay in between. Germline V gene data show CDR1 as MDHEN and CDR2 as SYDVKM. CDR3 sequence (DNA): TGTGCCAGCAGTTTAGTTTTCCGAGAGAACAATGAGCAGTTCTTC. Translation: CASSLVFRENNEQFF.

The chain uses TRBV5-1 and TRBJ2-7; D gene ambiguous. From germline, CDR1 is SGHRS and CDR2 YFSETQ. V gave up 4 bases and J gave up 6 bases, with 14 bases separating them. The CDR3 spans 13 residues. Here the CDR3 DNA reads TGCGCCAGCAGCCCGGTGCGGAGATCCGAGCAGTACTTC. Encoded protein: CASSPVRRSEQYF.

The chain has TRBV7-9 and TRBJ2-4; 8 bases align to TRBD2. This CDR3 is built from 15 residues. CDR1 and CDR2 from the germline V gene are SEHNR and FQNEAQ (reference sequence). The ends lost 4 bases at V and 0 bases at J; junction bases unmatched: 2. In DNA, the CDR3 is TGTGCCAGCAGCTCCCTAGCGGGAGCCAAAAACATTCAGTACTTC. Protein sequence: CASSSLAGAKNIQYF.

CDR3 protein: CASSRGTSEYNEQFF. The CDR3 DNA reads TGTGCCAGCAGCCGCGGGACTAGCGAATACAATGAGCAGTTCTTC. The genes are TRBV6-5 and TRBJ2-1; 10 bases align to TRBD2. With V trimmed by 6 bases and J by 4 bases, 6 bases remained unmatched. The germline V gene has CDR1 MNHEY and CDR2 SVGAGI. CDR3 length: 15 residues.

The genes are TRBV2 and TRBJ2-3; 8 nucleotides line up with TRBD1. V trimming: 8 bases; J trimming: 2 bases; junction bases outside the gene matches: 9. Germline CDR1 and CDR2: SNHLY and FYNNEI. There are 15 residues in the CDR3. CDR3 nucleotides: TGTGCCAGCGTTTCCGGGACAGGATACACAGATACGCAGTATTTT. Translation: CASVSGTGYTDTQYF.

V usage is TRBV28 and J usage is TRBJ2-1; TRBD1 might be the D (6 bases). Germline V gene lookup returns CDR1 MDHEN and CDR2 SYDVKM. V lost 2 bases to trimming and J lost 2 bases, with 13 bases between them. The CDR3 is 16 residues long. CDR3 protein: CASSLNPRTAYNEQFF. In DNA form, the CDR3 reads TGTGCCAGCAGTTTAAACCCTAGGACAGCCTACAATGAGCAGTTCTTC.

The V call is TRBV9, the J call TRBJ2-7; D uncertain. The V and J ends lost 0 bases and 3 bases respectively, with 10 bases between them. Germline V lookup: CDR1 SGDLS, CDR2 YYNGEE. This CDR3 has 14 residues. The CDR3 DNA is TGTGCCAGCAGCGTAGGGCCTCTAGTCTACGAGCAGTACTTC. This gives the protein CASSVGPLVYEQYF.

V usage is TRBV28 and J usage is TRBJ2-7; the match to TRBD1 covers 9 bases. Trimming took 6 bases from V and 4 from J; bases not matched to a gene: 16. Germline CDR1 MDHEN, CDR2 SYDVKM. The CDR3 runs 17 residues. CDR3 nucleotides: TGTGCCAGCAGCCCGGGGGGTCCCGGGACAGGGTGGTACGAGCAGTACTTC. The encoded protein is CASSPGGPGTGWYEQYF. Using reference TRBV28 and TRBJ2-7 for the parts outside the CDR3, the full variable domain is DVKVTQSSRYLVKRTGEKVFLECVQDMDHENMFWYRQDPGLGLRLIYFSYDVKMKEKGDIPEGYSVSREKKERFSLILESASTNQTSMYLCASSPGGPGTGWYEQYFGPGTRLTVT.

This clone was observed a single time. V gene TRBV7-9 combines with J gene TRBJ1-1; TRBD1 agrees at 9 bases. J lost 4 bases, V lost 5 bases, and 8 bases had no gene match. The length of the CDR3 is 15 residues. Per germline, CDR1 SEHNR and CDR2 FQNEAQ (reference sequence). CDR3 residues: CASSVQGARRTEAFF. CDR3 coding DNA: TGTGCCAGCAGCGTACAGGGGGCGCGTCGCACTGAAGCTTTCTTT.

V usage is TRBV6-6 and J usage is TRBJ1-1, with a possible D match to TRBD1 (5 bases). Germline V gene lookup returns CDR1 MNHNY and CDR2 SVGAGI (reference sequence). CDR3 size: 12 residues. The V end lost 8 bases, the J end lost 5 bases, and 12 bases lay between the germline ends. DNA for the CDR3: TGTGCCAGCTACTACGGGGGGACTGAAGCTTTCTTT. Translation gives CASYYGGTEAFF.

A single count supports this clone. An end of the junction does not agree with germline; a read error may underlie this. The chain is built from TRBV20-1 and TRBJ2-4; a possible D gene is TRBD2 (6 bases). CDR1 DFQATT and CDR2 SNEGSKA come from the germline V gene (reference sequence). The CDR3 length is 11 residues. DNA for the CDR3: TGCAGTGCCTCCGGGAGTAACAGTCAGTACTTC. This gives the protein CSASGSNSQYF.

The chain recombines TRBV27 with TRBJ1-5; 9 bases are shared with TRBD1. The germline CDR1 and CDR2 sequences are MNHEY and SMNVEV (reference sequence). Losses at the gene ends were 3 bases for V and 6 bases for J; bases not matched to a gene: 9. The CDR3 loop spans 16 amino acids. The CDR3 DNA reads TGTGCCAGCAGTTTCATAACAGGGGGCTACGTTCAGCCCCAGCATTTT. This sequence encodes CASSFITGGYVQPQHF.

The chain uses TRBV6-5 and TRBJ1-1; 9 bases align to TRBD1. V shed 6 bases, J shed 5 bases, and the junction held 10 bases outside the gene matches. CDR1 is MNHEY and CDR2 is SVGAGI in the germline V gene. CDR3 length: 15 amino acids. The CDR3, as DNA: TGTGCCAGCAGACGCCCAACAGGGGGCGGAACTGAAGCTTTCTTT. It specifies CASRRPTGGGTEAFF.

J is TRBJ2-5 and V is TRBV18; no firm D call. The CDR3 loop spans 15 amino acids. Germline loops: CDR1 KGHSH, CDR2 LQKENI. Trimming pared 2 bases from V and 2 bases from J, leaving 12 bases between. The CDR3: CASSPRLTSQETQYF. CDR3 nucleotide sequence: TGTGCCAGCTCACCAAGATTGACATCACAAGAGACCCAGTACTTC.

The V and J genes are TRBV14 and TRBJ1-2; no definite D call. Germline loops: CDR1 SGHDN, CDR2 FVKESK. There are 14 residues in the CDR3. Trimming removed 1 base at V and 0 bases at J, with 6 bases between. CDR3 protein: CASSQVRANYGYTF. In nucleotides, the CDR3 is TGTGCCAGCAGCCAAGTGAGAGCTAACTATGGCTACACCTTC.

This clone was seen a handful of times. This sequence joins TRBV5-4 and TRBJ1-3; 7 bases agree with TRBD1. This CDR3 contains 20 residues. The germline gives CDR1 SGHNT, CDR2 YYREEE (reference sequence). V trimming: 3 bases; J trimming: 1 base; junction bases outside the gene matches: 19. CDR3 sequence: CASSSNGDSRSWRSGNTIYF. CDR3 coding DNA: TGTGCCAGCAGCTCAAACGGGGACAGTAGGAGCTGGAGGTCTGGAAACACCATATATTTT.

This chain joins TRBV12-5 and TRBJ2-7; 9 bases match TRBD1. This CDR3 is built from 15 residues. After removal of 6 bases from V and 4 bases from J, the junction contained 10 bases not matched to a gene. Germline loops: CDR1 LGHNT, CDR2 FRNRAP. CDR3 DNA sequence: TGTGCTAGTGGGTCAACACAGGGGGCGCTTTACGAGCAGTACTTC. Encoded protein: CASGSTQGALYEQYF.

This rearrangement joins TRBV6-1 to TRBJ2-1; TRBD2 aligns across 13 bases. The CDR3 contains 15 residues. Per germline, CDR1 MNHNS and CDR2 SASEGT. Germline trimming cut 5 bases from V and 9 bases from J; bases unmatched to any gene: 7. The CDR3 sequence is CASSFTSGRGSEQFF. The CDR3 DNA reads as TGTGCCAGCAGTTTTACTAGCGGGAGGGGCAGTGAGCAGTTCTTC.